The 14 T cell receptor beta chains below come from one sample, sequenced in a study of blood T cell repertoires in COVID-19. Clones were read by immunoSEQ multiplex PCR, and TCRdb kept only the in-frame ones, dropping some. The sample holds 100,000 to 120,000 clones, approximately 85% seen once. Sequences were obtained from peripheral blood. Receptor source: a woman in her sixties or seventies with COVID-19, enrolled during active disease.

The chain has TRBV5-6 and TRBJ2-1, with 8 nucleotides matching TRBD2. CDR3 length: 15 amino acids. Germline lookup yields CDR1 SGHDT and CDR2 YYEEEE. V lost 1 base to trimming and J lost 4 bases; unmatched junction nucleotides: 4. CDR3 amino acids: CASSLMAGGYNEQFF. For the CDR3, the DNA is TGTGCCAGCAGCTTGATGGCGGGGGGTTACAATGAGCAGTTCTTC.

The table lists this clone with a count of one. The V and J genes are TRBV5-6 and TRBJ1-1; D call uncertain. The CDR3 sequence is 14 residues long. Germline V lookup: CDR1 SGHDT, CDR2 YYEEEE. Trimming stripped 0 bases from V and 6 bases from J, with 12 bases between. The CDR3 DNA reads as TGTGCCAGCAGCTTGGGCGGAGAATATGCTGAAGCTTTCTTT. Amino acid sequence: CASSLGGEYAEAFF.

The chain employs TRBV27 and TRBJ1-2; 7 bases map to TRBD1. Germline V gene sequence: CDR1 MNHEY, CDR2 SMNVEV (reference sequence). The CDR3 runs to 14 residues. The V and J ends lost 2 bases and 7 bases, in that order; junction bases with no gene match: 7. The chain's CDR3 is CASSLGGPGGGYTF. The CDR3 region has the DNA TGTGCCAGCAGTTTAGGTGGCCCAGGGGGTGGCTACACCTTC.

This clone was counted between two and nine times. The chain's CDR3 is CASSFGDYEQYF. CDR3 in DNA: TGCGCCAGCAGCTTCGGGGACTACGAGCAGTACTTC. The V and J genes are TRBV5-1 and TRBJ2-7, with D possibly matching TRBD2 (5 bases). The CDR3 has 12 amino acids. Germline-derived CDR1 and CDR2 are SGHRS and YFSETQ. Trimming cost V 2 bases and J 3 bases, with 6 bases left between them. Full variable domain (rest looked up from reference TRBV5-1 and TRBJ2-7): KAGVTQTPRYLIKTRGQQVTLSCSPISGHRSVSWYQQTPGQGLQFLFEYFSETQRNKGNFPGRFSGRQFSNSRSEMNVSTLELGDSALYLCASSFGDYEQYFGPGTRLTVT.

V gene TRBV10-3 combines with J gene TRBJ1-3, with TRBD1 as a possible D gene (6 bases). Trimming took 6 bases from V and 0 from J, leaving 6 bases between them. The CDR3 contains 13 residues. Germline V gene sequence: CDR1 ENHRY, CDR2 SYGVKD. Written as DNA, the CDR3 is TGTGCCATCAGGGACAGCTCTGGAAACACCATATATTTT. Protein product: CAIRDSSGNTIYF.

This clone has just a few counts. The V and J genes are TRBV19 and TRBJ1-6, with 7 bases that match TRBD1. Germline V gene data show CDR1 as LNHDA and CDR2 as SQIVND (reference sequence). The CDR3 totals 15 residues. V shed 4 bases, J shed 3 bases, and the junction held 3 bases outside the gene matches. The DNA of the CDR3 is TGTGCCAGTAGTACTGGGACAGTCTATAATTCACCCCTCCACTTT. Amino acid sequence: CASSTGTVYNSPLHF.

The chain employs TRBV7-2 and TRBJ1-1, with 7 bases lining up with TRBD1. The CDR3 is 14 residues long. V lost 5 bases, J lost 1 base, and 4 bases stayed unmatched. Germline lookup yields CDR1 SGHTA and CDR2 FQGNSA. This CDR3 is CASSRTGANTEAFF. The CDR3 DNA reads as TGTGCCAGCAGCCGTACAGGGGCGAACACTGAAGCTTTCTTT.

The gene calls are TRBV12-3 or TRBV12-4 and TRBJ1-4; D gene uncertain. The CDR3 has 12 amino acids. V was cut by 4 bases and J by 7 bases, with 7 bases left in between. Here the CDR3 DNA reads TGTGCCAGCAGTTCGACACCTGAAAAACTGTTTTTT. This sequence encodes CASSSTPEKLFF.

V is TRBV29-1 and J is TRBJ1-2; D unclear. V was trimmed by 7 bases and J by 5 bases, leaving 11 bases between them. The germline CDR1 and CDR2 sequences are SQVTM and ANQGSEA. There are 11 residues in the CDR3. CDR3 sequence reads: CSAWTGYGYTF. Here the CDR3 DNA reads TGCAGCGCTTGGACGGGATATGGCTACACCTTC.

The chain combines TRBV4-2 with TRBJ2-3, with 16 bases that match TRBD2. V lost 6 bases to trimming and J lost 5 bases; unmatched junction nucleotides: 5. The germline CDR1 and CDR2 sequences are LGHNA and YNFKEQ. This CDR3 comprises 16 residues. The CDR3 DNA is TGTGCCAGCAGTCCGGGACTAGCGGGGGGGCGAGATACGCAGTATTTT. It is translated as CASSPGLAGGRDTQYF.

The rearrangement joins TRBV7-8 to TRBJ2-3; TRBD2 matches 8 bases. V lost 1 base, J lost 1 base, and 1 base stayed unmatched. The CDR3 runs 15 residues. Germline CDR1 is SGHVS and CDR2 is FQNEAQ. The CDR3 region is CASSLGTSRTDTQYF. The CDR3 bases are TGTGCCAGCAGCTTAGGGACTAGCCGCACAGATACGCAGTATTTT.

The chain uses TRBV28 and TRBJ1-2; D is undetermined. The CDR3 loop spans 13 amino acids. The germline CDR1 and CDR2 sequences are MDHEN and SYDVKM. V was cut by 7 bases and J by 3 bases, with 12 bases left in between. This CDR3 reads CASTTSPDYGYTF. The DNA for the CDR3 is TGTGCCAGCACCACCTCCCCGGACTATGGCTACACCTTC.

This chain joins TRBV19 and TRBJ1-6; 7 bases fit TRBD1. The length of the CDR3 is 18 residues. Germline-derived CDR1 and CDR2 are LNHDA and SQIVND (reference sequence). Unmatched junction bases numbered 15, after V lost 4 bases and J lost 6 bases. The CDR3 is CASSTQDRFSSPNSPLHF. In DNA form, the CDR3 reads TGTGCCAGTAGTACCCAGGACAGGTTCTCGAGTCCTAATTCACCCCTCCACTTT.

The chain joins TRBV7-6 to TRBJ2-3; TRBD2 matches at 15 bases. The CDR3 totals 18 residues. Germline V gene sequence: CDR1 SGHVS, CDR2 FNYEAQ. With 1 base clipped from V and 2 bases from J, the junction kept 4 bases outside the gene matches. The DNA for the CDR3 is TGTGCCAGCAGCTTAGTGGGGACTAGCGGGGGGTCCACAGATACGCAGTATTTT. Protein: CASSLVGTSGGSTDTQYF.